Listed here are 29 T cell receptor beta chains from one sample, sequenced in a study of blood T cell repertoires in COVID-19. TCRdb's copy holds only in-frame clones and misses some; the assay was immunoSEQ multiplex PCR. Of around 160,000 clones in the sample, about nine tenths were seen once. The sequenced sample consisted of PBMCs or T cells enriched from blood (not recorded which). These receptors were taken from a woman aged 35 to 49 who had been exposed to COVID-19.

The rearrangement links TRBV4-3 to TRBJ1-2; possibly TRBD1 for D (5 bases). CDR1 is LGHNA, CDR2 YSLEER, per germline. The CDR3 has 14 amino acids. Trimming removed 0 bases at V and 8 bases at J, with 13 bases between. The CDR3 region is CASSQDRGVGGYTF. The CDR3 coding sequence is TGCGCCAGCAGCCAAGATCGGGGGGTGGGCGGCTACACCTTC.

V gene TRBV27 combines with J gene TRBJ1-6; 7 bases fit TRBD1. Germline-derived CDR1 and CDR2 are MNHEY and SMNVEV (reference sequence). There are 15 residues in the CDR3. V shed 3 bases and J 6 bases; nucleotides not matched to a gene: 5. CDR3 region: CASSFDRAPNSPLHF. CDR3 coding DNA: TGTGCCAGCAGTTTCGACAGGGCTCCTAATTCACCCCTCCACTTT.

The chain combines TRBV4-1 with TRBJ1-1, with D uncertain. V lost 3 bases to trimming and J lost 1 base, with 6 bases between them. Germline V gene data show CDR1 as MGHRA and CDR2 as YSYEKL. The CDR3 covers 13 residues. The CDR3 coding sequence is TGCGCCAGCAGCCACACAAGGAACACTGAAGCTTTCTTT. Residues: CASSHTRNTEAFF.

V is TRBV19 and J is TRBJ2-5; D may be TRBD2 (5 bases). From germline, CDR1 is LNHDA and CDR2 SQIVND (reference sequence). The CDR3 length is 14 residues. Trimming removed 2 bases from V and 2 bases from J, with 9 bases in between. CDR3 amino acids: CASSIQPGQETQYF. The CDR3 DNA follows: TGTGCCAGTAGTATACAGCCGGGGCAAGAGACCCAGTACTTC.

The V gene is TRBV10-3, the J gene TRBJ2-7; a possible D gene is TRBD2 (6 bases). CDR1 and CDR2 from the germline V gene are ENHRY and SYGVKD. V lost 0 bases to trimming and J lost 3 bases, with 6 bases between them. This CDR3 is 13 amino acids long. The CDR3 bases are TGTGCCATCAGTGAGTCGCGGGGCTACGAGCAGTACTTC. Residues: CAISESRGYEQYF.

CDR3 DNA: TGTGCCAGCAGTTTGATAGCGGGAGGGTTTACAGATACGCAGTATTTT. Protein sequence: CASSLIAGGFTDTQYF. This rearrangement joins TRBV28 to TRBJ2-3; 11 nucleotides match TRBD2. Germline lookup yields CDR1 MDHEN and CDR2 SYDVKM. The V and J ends lost 3 bases and 3 bases, in that order; junction bases with no gene match: 5. This CDR3 spans 16 amino acids.

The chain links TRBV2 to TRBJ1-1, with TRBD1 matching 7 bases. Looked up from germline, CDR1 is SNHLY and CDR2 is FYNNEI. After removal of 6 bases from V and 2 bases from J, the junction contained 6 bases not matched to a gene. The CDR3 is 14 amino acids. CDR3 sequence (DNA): TGTGCCAGCAGCGTAAGACAGGGTAACACTGAAGCTTTCTTT. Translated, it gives CASSVRQGNTEAFF. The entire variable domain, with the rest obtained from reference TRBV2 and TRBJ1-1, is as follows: EPEVTQTPSHQVTQMGQEVILRCVPISNHLYFYWYRQILGQKVEFLVSFYNNEISEKSEIFDDQFSVERPDGSNFTLKIRSTKLEDSAMYFCASSVRQGNTEAFFGQGTRLTVV.

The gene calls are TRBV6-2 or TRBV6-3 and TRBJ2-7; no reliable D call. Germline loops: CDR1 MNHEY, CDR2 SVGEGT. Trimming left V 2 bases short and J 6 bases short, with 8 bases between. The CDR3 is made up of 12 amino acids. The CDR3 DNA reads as TGTGCCAGCAGTTACATGGCCCTCGAGCAGTACTTC. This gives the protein CASSYMALEQYF.

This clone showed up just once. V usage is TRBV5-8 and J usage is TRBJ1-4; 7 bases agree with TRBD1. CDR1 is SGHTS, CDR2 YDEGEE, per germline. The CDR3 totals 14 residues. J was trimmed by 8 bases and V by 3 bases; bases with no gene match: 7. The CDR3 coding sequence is TGTGCCAGCAGCTCGACAGGGAAGAACGAAAAACTGTTTTTT. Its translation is CASSSTGKNEKLFF. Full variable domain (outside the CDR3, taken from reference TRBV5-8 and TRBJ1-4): EAGVTQSPTHLIKTRGQQATLRCSPISGHTSVYWYQQALGLGLQFLLWYDEGEERNRGNFPPRFSGRQFPNYSSELNVNALELEDSALYLCASSSTGKNEKLFFGSGTQLSVL.

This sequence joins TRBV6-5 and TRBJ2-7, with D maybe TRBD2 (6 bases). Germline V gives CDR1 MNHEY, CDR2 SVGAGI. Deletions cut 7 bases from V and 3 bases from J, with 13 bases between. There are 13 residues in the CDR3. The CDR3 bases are TGTGCCAGCAATTTCCAGGAGGGCTACGAGCAGTACTTC. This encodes CASNFQEGYEQYF.

The CDR3 DNA follows: TGTGCCAGCAGTTACGGCCAGGCCCCTCTATACGAGCAGTACTTC. Amino acid sequence: CASSYGQAPLYEQYF. This rearrangement joins TRBV6-2 or TRBV6-3 to TRBJ2-7, with no clear D. CDR1 is MNHEY, CDR2 SVGEGT, per germline. The V and J ends lost 2 bases and 4 bases respectively, with 15 bases between them. This CDR3 is built from 15 residues.

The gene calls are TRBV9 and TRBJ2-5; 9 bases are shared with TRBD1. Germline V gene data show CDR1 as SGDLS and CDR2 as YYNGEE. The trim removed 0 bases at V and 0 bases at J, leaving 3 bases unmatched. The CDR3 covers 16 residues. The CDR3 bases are TGTGCCAGCAGCGTAGAAGGGGACAGGGACCAAGAGACCCAGTACTTC. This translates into CASSVEGDRDQETQYF.

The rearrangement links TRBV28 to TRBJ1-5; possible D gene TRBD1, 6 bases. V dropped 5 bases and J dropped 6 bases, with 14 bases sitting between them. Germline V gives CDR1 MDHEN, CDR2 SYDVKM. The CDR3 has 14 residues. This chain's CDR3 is CASSPHRDPQPQHF. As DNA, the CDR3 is TGTGCCAGCAGTCCCCACAGGGATCCTCAGCCCCAGCATTTT.

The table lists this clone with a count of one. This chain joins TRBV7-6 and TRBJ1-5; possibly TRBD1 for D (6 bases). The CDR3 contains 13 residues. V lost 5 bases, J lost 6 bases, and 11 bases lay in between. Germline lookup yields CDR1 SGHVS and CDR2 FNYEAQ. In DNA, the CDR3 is TGTGCCAGCAGCGCCTCAGGGGTTCAGCCCCAGCATTTT. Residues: CASSASGVQPQHF.

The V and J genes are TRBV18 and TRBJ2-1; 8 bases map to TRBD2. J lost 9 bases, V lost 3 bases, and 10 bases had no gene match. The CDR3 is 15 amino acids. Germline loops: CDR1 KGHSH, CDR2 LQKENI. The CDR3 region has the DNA TGTGCCAGCTCACCTACTAGCGGAGCTCGGGTTGAGCAGTTCTTC. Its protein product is CASSPTSGARVEQFF.

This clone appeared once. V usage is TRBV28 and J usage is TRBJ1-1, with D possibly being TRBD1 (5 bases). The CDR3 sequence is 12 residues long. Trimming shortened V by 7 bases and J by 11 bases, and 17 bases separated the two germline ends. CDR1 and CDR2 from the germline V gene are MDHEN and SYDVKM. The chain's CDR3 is CASTTGLSWAFF. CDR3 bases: TGTGCCAGCACCACGGGACTTAGTTGGGCTTTCTTT.

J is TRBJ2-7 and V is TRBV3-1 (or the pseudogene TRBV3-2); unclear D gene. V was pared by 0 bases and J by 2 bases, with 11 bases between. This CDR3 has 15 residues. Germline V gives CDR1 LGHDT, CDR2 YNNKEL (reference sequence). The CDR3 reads CASSQDLNSAYEQYF. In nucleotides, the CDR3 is TGTGCCAGCAGCCAAGATCTAAATTCGGCCTACGAGCAGTACTTC.

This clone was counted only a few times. This CDR3 reads CASRHRAAPYEQYF. The CDR3 coding sequence is TGTGCCAGCAGGCACAGGGCGGCCCCTTACGAGCAGTACTTC. This rearrangement joins TRBV7-2 to TRBJ2-7; D may be TRBD1 (6 bases). This CDR3 comprises 14 residues. V lost 6 bases and J 4 bases, leaving 16 bases between the germline ends. Germline assignment: CDR1 SGHTA and CDR2 FQGNSA.

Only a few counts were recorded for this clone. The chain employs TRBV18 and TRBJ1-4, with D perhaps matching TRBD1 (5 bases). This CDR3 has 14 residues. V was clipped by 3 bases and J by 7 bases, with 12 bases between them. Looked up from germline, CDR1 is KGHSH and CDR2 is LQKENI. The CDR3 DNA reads TGTGCCAGCTCACCCCCGGGGGGAGGTGAAAAACTGTTTTTT. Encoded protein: CASSPPGGGEKLFF.

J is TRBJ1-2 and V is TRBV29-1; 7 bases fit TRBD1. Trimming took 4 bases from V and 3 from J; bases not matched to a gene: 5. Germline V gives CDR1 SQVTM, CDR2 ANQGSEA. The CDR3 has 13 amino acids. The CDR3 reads CSVGRQGDYGYTF. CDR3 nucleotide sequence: TGCAGCGTTGGACGACAGGGTGACTATGGCTACACCTTC.

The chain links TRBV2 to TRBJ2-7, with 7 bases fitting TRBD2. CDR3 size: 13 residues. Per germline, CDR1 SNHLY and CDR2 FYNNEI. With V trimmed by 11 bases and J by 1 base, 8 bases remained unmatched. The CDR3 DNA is TGTGCCCGCGGCGGGAGTGGATCCTACGAGCAGTACTTC. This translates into CARGGSGSYEQYF. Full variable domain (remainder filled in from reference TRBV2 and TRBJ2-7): EPEVTQTPSHQVTQMGQEVILRCVPISNHLYFYWYRQILGQKVEFLVSFYNNEISEKSEIFDDQFSVERPDGSNFTLKIRSTKLEDSAMYFCARGGSGSYEQYFGPGTRLTVT.

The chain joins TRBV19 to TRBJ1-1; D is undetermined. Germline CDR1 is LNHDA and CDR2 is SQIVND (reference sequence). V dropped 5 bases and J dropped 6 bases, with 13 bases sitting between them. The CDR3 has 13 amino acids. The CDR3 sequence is CASSVLGQAEAFF. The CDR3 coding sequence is TGTGCCAGTAGTGTCCTGGGCCAAGCTGAAGCTTTCTTT.

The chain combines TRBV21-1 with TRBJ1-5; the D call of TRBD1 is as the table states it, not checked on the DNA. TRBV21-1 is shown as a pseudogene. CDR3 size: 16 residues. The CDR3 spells CASSTRTGGGGQPQHF. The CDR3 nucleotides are TGTGCCAGCAGCACCCGGACAGGGGGAGGAGGTCAGCCCCAGCATTTT.

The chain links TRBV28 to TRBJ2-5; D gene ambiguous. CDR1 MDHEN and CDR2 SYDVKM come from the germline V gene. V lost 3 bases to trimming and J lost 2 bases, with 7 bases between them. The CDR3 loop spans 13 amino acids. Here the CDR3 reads CASSLASQETQYF. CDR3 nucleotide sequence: TGTGCCAGCAGTTTGGCCAGTCAAGAGACCCAGTACTTC.

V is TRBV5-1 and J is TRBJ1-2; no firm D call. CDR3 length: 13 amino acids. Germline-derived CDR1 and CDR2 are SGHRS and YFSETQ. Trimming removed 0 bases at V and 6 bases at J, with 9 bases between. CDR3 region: CASSLGGEDGYTF. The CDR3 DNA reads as TGCGCCAGCAGCTTGGGTGGAGAGGATGGCTACACCTTC.

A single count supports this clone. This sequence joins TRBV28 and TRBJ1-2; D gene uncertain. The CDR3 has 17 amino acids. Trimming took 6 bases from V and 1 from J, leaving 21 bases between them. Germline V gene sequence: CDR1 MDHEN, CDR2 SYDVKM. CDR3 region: CASSSTQPGRINYGYTF. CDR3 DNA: TGTGCCAGCAGCTCAACCCAACCGGGTCGCATTAACTATGGCTACACCTTC.

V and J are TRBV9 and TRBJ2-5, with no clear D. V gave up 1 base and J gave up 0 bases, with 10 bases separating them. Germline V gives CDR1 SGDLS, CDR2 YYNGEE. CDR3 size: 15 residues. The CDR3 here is CASSVNGFDQETQYF. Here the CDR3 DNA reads TGTGCCAGCAGCGTAAACGGGTTCGACCAAGAGACCCAGTACTTC.

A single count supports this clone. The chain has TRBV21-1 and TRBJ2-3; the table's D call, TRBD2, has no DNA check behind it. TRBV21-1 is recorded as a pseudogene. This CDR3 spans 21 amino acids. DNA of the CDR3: TGTGCCAGCAGCAAAGACCCTAGCGGGAGGGCCTCCCATGAAGATATGGATACGCAGTATTTT. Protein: CASSKDPSGRASHEDMDTQYF.

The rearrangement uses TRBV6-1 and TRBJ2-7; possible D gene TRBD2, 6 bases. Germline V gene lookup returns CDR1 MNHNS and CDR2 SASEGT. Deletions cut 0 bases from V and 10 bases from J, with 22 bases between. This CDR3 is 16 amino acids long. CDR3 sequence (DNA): TGTGCCAGCAGTGAAGCGGGACGTAGCGGAGCGTACGGTCAGTACTTC. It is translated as CASSEAGRSGAYGQYF.